The sample holds many counts of the clone carrying this T cell receptor beta chain. Its antigen is as yet unknown. Ophthalmopathy patients had Clinical Activity Score at least 3, NOSPECS grade at least 4, duration under 3 months. 10 ml of fresh peripheral blood supplied the PBMCs. The record originates from a study of T cells in Graves' hyperthyroidism and ophthalmopathy. Study observations and caveats: Ophthalmopathy was predicted by the model a median of approximately 6 months ahead of onset.

Amplification yielded TCR beta CDR3 regions, with RNA transcripts as the source. An initial round of RT-PCR targeting the TCR CDR3 relied on the HTBI primer set. MiXCR was run by TCRdb on the multiplex PCR reads, yielding one entry per CDR3 protein. The table lists roughly 400,000 distinct CDR3 sequences, more than 12% of them singletons. The CDR3 has 15 residues. Germline V gene lookup returns CDR1 LNHDA and CDR2 SQIVND (reference sequence). Losses at the gene ends were 6 bases for V and 8 bases for J; bases not matched to a gene: 12. This sequence originates from a man in his forties or fifties with Graves' ophthalmopathy. The V and J genes are TRBV19 and TRBJ2-1, with 8 bases lining up with TRBD2. Sequencing input: blood. CDR3 amino acids: CASSRREGQVHEQFF. The CDR3 DNA is TGTGCCAGTAGCCGCCGGGAGGGCCAGGTCCATGAGCAGTTCTTC.